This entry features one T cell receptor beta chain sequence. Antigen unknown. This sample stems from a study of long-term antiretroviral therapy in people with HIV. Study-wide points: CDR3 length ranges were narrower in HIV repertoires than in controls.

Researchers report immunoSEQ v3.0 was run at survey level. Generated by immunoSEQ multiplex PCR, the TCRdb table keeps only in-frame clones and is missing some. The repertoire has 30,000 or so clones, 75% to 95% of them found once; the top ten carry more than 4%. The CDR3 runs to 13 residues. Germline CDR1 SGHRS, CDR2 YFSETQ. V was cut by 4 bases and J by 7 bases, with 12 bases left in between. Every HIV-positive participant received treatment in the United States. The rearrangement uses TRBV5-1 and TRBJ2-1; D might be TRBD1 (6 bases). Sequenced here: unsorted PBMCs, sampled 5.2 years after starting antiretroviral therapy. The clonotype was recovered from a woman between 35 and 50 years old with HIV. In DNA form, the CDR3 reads TGCGCCAGCAGCATATCCAGGGGAAATGAGCAGTTCTTC. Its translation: CASSISRGNEQFF.